One sample yielded the 19 T cell receptor beta chains listed below, sequenced in a study of shared clonotypes between healthy human individuals. Using immunoSEQ multiplex PCR, the repertoire was profiled, and TCRdb retains in-frame clones only, with some absent. Of 2,500,000 or so clones detected, about 90% appear once; the ten largest clones hold 0.37%. The material sequenced was naive CD4+ T cells from PBMCs. Subset given: CD45RA+ positively selected. The receptor source for this set is a man between 18 and 29 years old in good health. Some clones in this sample may be carry-over from other donors' samples.

This clone has a handful of counts. The chain carries TRBV15 and TRBJ1-5; perhaps TRBD1 as D (6 bases). Trimming removed 4 bases from V and 9 bases from J, with 13 bases in between. CDR3 size: 13 residues. Germline V lookup: CDR1 LNHNV, CDR2 YYDKDF (reference sequence). CDR3 DNA sequence: TGTGCCACCAGCAAAGGGGGTTTTCCGCCCCAGCATTTT. As protein: CATSKGGFPPQHF.

This chain connects TRBV15 to TRBJ1-4, with D possibly matching TRBD1 (5 bases). Deletions cut 0 bases from V and 3 bases from J, with 17 bases between. CDR3 size: 18 residues. CDR1 LNHNV and CDR2 YYDKDF come from the germline V gene (reference sequence). The CDR3: CATSRETPMGRANEKLFF. CDR3 bases: TGTGCCACCAGCAGAGAGACGCCGATGGGGCGGGCTAATGAAAAACTGTTTTTT.

The chain joins TRBV19 to TRBJ2-3, with TRBD1 matching over 8 bases. The CDR3 consists of 14 residues. Germline lookup yields CDR1 LNHDA and CDR2 SQIVND (reference sequence). With V trimmed by 9 bases and J by 7 bases, 12 bases remained unmatched. The CDR3: CASRGQGQGYTQYF. The CDR3 coding sequence is TGTGCCAGCCGCGGACAGGGCCAAGGATATACGCAGTATTTT.

The chain uses TRBV7-7 and TRBJ2-1; possible D gene TRBD2, 6 bases. The CDR3 runs 15 residues. CDR1 and CDR2 (germline): SSHAT, FNYEAQ (reference sequence). Trimming cost V 5 bases and J 6 bases, with 17 bases left between them. The CDR3 protein is CASSTSGPGVNEQFF. In DNA form, the CDR3 reads TGTGCCAGCAGCACCTCGGGCCCGGGGGTCAATGAGCAGTTCTTC.

This clone was seen a few times. The chain employs TRBV7-9 and TRBJ1-1; TRBD1 might be the D (6 bases). V was cut by 5 bases and J by 0 bases, with 13 bases left in between. CDR3 length equals 15 residues. Germline V CDR1 and CDR2: SEHNR, FQNEAQ (reference sequence). CDR3 residues: CASSPWTDMNTEAFF. The CDR3 DNA reads as TGTGCCAGCAGCCCATGGACAGACATGAACACTGAAGCTTTCTTT.

The rearrangement links TRBV7-2 to TRBJ1-3; D perhaps matches TRBD1 (6 bases). This CDR3 comprises 14 residues. CDR1 SGHTA and CDR2 FQGNSA come from the germline V gene. V dropped 6 bases and J dropped 4 bases, with 13 bases sitting between them. The CDR3 nucleotides read TGTGCCAGCAGAATCCGGGGGCTCGGAAACACCATATATTTT. Translating gives CASRIRGLGNTIYF.

This clone was detected once. The chain links TRBV6-1 to TRBJ2-4; TRBD2 agrees at 7 bases. V trimming: 0 bases; J trimming: 0 bases; junction bases outside the gene matches: 14. Germline loops: CDR1 MNHNS, CDR2 SASEGT. The CDR3 is made up of 20 amino acids. The CDR3 nucleotides read TGTGCCAGCAGTGAAGCTTCGACAGCGGGAACGATGAGAGCCAAAAACATTCAGTACTTC. Its protein product is CASSEASTAGTMRAKNIQYF.

This chain's CDR3 is CASSLSRLGLLNTEAFF. The CDR3 DNA reads TGTGCCAGCTCACTTTCACGTTTGGGTCTTTTGAACACTGAAGCTTTCTTT. The chain employs TRBV18 and TRBJ1-1; D unclear. Germline loops: CDR1 KGHSH, CDR2 LQKENI. The CDR3 totals 17 residues. V lost 4 bases and J 0 bases, leaving 18 bases between the germline ends.

V usage is TRBV6-6 and J usage is TRBJ2-4, with 9 positions matching TRBD1. This CDR3 spans 13 amino acids. The ends lost 6 bases at V and 6 bases at J; junction bases unmatched: 3. Germline V gives CDR1 MNHNY, CDR2 SVGAGI (reference sequence). CDR3 nucleotides: TGTGCCAGCAGGGGACAGGGAGTAAACATTCAGTACTTC. Its translation: CASRGQGVNIQYF.

The chain combines TRBV5-1 with TRBJ1-2; a possible D gene is TRBD1 (5 bases). Looked up from germline, CDR1 is SGHRS and CDR2 is YFSETQ. The CDR3 contains 13 residues. V was clipped by 5 bases and J by 4 bases, with 12 bases between them. CDR3 sequence reads: CASSDSHLYGYTF. The DNA for the CDR3 is TGCGCCAGCAGTGACAGCCACCTCTATGGCTACACCTTC.

The V and J genes are TRBV27 and TRBJ2-5, with no clear D. V shed 3 bases and J shed 4 bases, with 27 bases lying between them. There are 19 residues in the CDR3. Germline loops: CDR1 MNHEY, CDR2 SMNVEV (reference sequence). The CDR3: CASSFKAVAASPNPETQYF. The CDR3 coding sequence is TGTGCCAGCAGTTTTAAGGCGGTCGCGGCCAGCCCAAATCCAGAGACCCAGTACTTC.

This chain links TRBV5-1 with TRBJ2-3, with 11 bases lining up with TRBD1. The V gene's germline CDR1 is SGHRS and CDR2 YFSETQ. The length of the CDR3 is 16 residues. J gave up 4 bases and V 1 base, and 5 bases lay outside the gene matches. The CDR3 DNA reads TGCGCCAGCAGCTTGACCCGGGACAGGGGGGCAGATACGCAGTATTTT. Its protein is CASSLTRDRGADTQYF.

In the case of this clone: In the same sample, other DNA sequences code for this CDR3. CDR3 nucleotides: TGTGCCAGCAGCGGGGGTCCGAGCTCTGGAAACACCATATATTTT. Translation gives CASSGGPSSGNTIYF. This sequence joins TRBV9 and TRBJ1-3; D remains unclear. This CDR3 region has 15 residues. The germline V gene encodes CDR1 SGDLS and CDR2 YYNGEE. Deletions cut 3 bases from V and 0 bases from J, with 10 bases between.

V usage is TRBV28 and J usage is TRBJ2-1; a weak D match, TRBD2 (6 bases). Germline-derived CDR1 and CDR2 are MDHEN and SYDVKM. The CDR3 runs to 18 residues. V lost 4 bases and J 1 base, leaving 20 bases between the germline ends. CDR3 loop: CASSSPSDPSGSYNEQFF. CDR3 DNA: TGTGCCAGCAGTTCACCTAGCGACCCTTCGGGATCCTACAATGAGCAGTTCTTC.

The chain employs TRBV2 and TRBJ2-6; unclear D gene. The germline V and J ends were trimmed by 6 bases and 0 bases, with 6 bases remaining between them. Germline V gene lookup returns CDR1 SNHLY and CDR2 FYNNEI. The CDR3 extends over 14 amino acids. CDR3: CASRVSSGANVLTF. CDR3 in DNA: TGTGCCAGCAGGGTGAGCTCTGGGGCCAACGTCCTGACTTTC.

With respect to this clone: Within the sample, other DNA sequences also encode this same CDR3. The CDR3, as DNA: TGTGCCAGCAGCTTAGATCGCTACGAGCAGTACTTC. Translation: CASSLDRYEQYF. The V gene is TRBV11-1, the J gene TRBJ2-7; D gene uncertain. This CDR3 comprises 12 residues. V lost 1 base to trimming and J lost 3 bases, with 4 bases between them. The germline CDR1 and CDR2 sequences are SGHAT and FQDESV (reference sequence). Full variable domain (remainder filled in from reference TRBV11-1 and TRBJ2-7): EAEVAQSPRYKITEKSQAVAFWCDPISGHATLYWYRQILGQGPELLVQFQDESVVDDSQLPKDRFSAERLKGVDSTLKIQPAELGDSAMYLCASSLDRYEQYFGPGTRLTVT.

This clone appeared once. This chain connects TRBV7-2 to TRBJ1-2; TRBD1 aligns across 7 bases. There are 14 residues in the CDR3. Per the germline V gene, CDR1 is SGHTA and CDR2 is FQGNSA. V lost 5 bases and J lost 5; bases outside the gene matches: 8. For the CDR3, the DNA is TGTGCCAGCAGCGAAGACAGGGTAGGGTATGGCTACACCTTC. Translating it yields CASSEDRVGYGYTF.

The rearrangement links TRBV4-3 to TRBJ1-4, with no clear D. The length of the CDR3 is 15 residues. Trimming pared 0 bases from V and 11 bases from J, leaving 16 bases between. CDR1 and CDR2 from the germline V gene are LGHNA and YSLEER. The CDR3 DNA reads TGCGCCAGCAGCCAAGATAGAGGCCATCCGGAGAAACTGTTTTTT. Translating gives CASSQDRGHPEKLFF.

This clone was counted once. The chain combines TRBV28 with TRBJ1-1; D perhaps matches TRBD1 (5 bases). The CDR3 has 13 amino acids. Germline V CDR1 and CDR2: MDHEN, SYDVKM. Trimming took off 4 bases at V and 5 bases at J, with 11 bases between the two ends. CDR3 in DNA: TGTGCCAGCAGTTCAGGACAAAGGACTGAAGCTTTCTTT. Translation: CASSSGQRTEAFF. Full variable domain (outside the CDR3, taken from reference TRBV28 and TRBJ1-1): DVKVTQSSRYLVKRTGEKVFLECVQDMDHENMFWYRQDPGLGLRLIYFSYDVKMKEKGDIPEGYSVSREKKERFSLILESASTNQTSMYLCASSSGQRTEAFFGQGTRLTVV.